The 15 T cell receptor beta chains below all came from one sample that was sequenced in a study of cytomegalovirus exposure and HLA in healthy donors. PCR used 60 Vbeta primers and 13 Jbeta primers. Only in-frame clones appear in the TCRdb table, and some are missing; sequencing was by immunoSEQ multiplex PCR. Altogether some 110,000 clones are present, about 80% being singletons, with the ten largest covering under 2%. The sample was PBMCs. The source of these receptors is a woman aged 40 to 50 in good health and CMV-seronegative.

The chain is built from TRBV6-1 and TRBJ1-5; a possible D gene is TRBD1 (5 bases). V was trimmed by 8 bases and J by 9 bases, leaving 17 bases between them. The germline V gene encodes CDR1 MNHNS and CDR2 SASEGT. This CDR3 is built from 13 residues. The CDR3 sequence is CASRAGDGGPQHF. CDR3 in DNA: TGTGCCAGCCGTGCGGGGGATGGGGGGCCCCAGCATTTT.

The V and J genes are TRBV6-1 and TRBJ2-2, with 9 bases identical to TRBD2. The germline V gene encodes CDR1 MNHNS and CDR2 SASEGT. The CDR3 is 16 residues long. J lost 3 bases, V lost 5 bases, and 7 bases had no gene match. The CDR3 here is CASSQGGLADTGELFF. CDR3 sequence (DNA): TGTGCCAGCAGTCAAGGGGGACTAGCAGACACCGGGGAGCTGTTTTTT.

The rearrangement uses TRBV7-2 and TRBJ2-1; D is unclear. The CDR3 has 14 amino acids. CDR1 SGHTA and CDR2 FQGNSA come from the germline V gene. The V and J ends lost 2 bases and 10 bases respectively, with 15 bases between them. CDR3 coding DNA: TGTGCCAGCAGCTTAAGCAGACCTAGTGGCGAGCAGTTCTTC. Its translation is CASSLSRPSGEQFF.

J is TRBJ2-7 and V is TRBV4-3; D uncertain. V lost 2 bases to trimming and J lost 5 bases, with 7 bases between them. Germline V gives CDR1 LGHNA, CDR2 YSLEER. The CDR3 contains 12 residues. The CDR3, as DNA: TGCGCCAGCAGCCAAATCCCTCACGAGCAGTACTTC. Protein: CASSQIPHEQYF.

This clone was counted a few times. This specimen includes other DNA sequences encoding the same CDR3. V is TRBV7-2 and J is TRBJ1-1, with D perhaps TRBD1 (5 bases). CDR1 is SGHTA, CDR2 FQGNSA, per germline. V gave up 5 bases and J gave up 1 base, with 8 bases separating them. This CDR3 spans 13 amino acids. The CDR3 coding sequence is TGTGCCAGCAGCCTAGGACAGAACACTGAAGCTTTCTTT. The encoded protein is CASSLGQNTEAFF.

This clone occurred once. The chain joins TRBV19 to TRBJ2-1, with 7 bases lining up with TRBD1. The CDR3 runs 16 residues. Germline-derived CDR1 and CDR2 are LNHDA and SQIVND (reference sequence). V trimming: 7 bases; J trimming: 2 bases; junction bases outside the gene matches: 11. DNA of the CDR3: TGTGCCAGTACTGGATCCGGGACAGAGACCTACAATGAGCAGTTCTTC. This translates into CASTGSGTETYNEQFF.

The chain combines TRBV27 with TRBJ1-1; D not resolved. Trimming stripped 3 bases from V and 1 base from J, with 9 bases between. Per germline, CDR1 MNHEY and CDR2 SMNVEV (reference sequence). The CDR3 is 14 amino acids. The CDR3 here is CASSFHRGNTEAFF. In DNA, the CDR3 is TGTGCCAGCAGTTTCCACCGGGGGAACACTGAAGCTTTCTTT.

This clone came up a few times. The CDR3 spells CASSLAPGTPSSGANVLTF. CDR3 sequence (DNA): TGTGCCAGCAGCTTAGCACCCGGGACTCCTAGCTCTGGGGCCAACGTCCTGACTTTC. The chain is built from TRBV7-2 and TRBJ2-6; a possible D gene is TRBD2 (6 bases). Trimming stripped 0 bases from V and 0 bases from J, with 15 bases between. This CDR3 comprises 19 residues. Per the germline V gene, CDR1 is SGHTA and CDR2 is FQGNSA.

The chain is built from TRBV7-6 and TRBJ2-6; possible D gene TRBD1, 5 bases. Trimming stripped 1 base from V and 2 bases from J, with 9 bases between. Per germline, CDR1 SGHVS and CDR2 FNYEAQ. The CDR3 length is 16 residues. The CDR3 nucleotides read TGTGCCAGCAGCTTAGTTTTAGGGGCTGGGGCCAACGTCCTGACTTTC. This gives the protein CASSLVLGAGANVLTF.

The V call is TRBV2, the J call TRBJ2-7; no definite D call. Between the trimmed V and J ends, which lost 6 bases and 7 bases, there was a span of 7 bases. The germline CDR1 and CDR2 sequences are SNHLY and FYNNEI. The CDR3 has 10 residues. This CDR3 is CASRTTEQYF. The CDR3, as DNA: TGTGCCAGCAGAACGACAGAGCAGTACTTC. The full variable domain, rest sourced from reference TRBV2 and TRBJ2-7, is EPEVTQTPSHQVTQMGQEVILRCVPISNHLYFYWYRQILGQKVEFLVSFYNNEISEKSEIFDDQFSVERPDGSNFTLKIRSTKLEDSAMYFCASRTTEQYFGPGTRLTVT.

A single count supports this clone. The rearrangement joins TRBV27 to TRBJ2-5; TRBD2 is a possible D gene (5 bases). V lost 5 bases, J lost 3 bases, and 16 bases lay in between. CDR3 length: 15 residues. Germline CDR1 reads MNHEY; CDR2 reads SMNVEV (reference sequence). CDR3 residues: CASSPAGMGEETQYF. The CDR3 DNA follows: TGTGCCAGCAGTCCAGCTGGGATGGGAGAAGAGACCCAGTACTTC.

The CDR3 DNA is TGTGCCAGCAGGACGGGACAAAGAATACCCGCAGATACGCAGTATTTT. Its translation: CASRTGQRIPADTQYF. The chain recombines TRBV5-8 with TRBJ2-3, with TRBD1 as a possible D gene (6 bases). Looked up from germline, CDR1 is SGHTS and CDR2 is YDEGEE. V dropped 5 bases and J dropped 4 bases, with 20 bases sitting between them. The CDR3 loop spans 16 amino acids.

The CDR3 sequence is CSVARTSGGYEQYF. CDR3 bases: TGCAGCGTTGCTCGGACTAGCGGGGGGTACGAGCAGTACTTC. The chain recombines TRBV29-1 with TRBJ2-7, with 14 bases lining up with TRBD2. Unmatched junction bases numbered 3, after V lost 4 bases and J lost 4 bases. CDR1 and CDR2 from the germline V gene are SQVTM and ANQGSEA. This CDR3 has 14 residues.

This chain uses TRBV28 with TRBJ1-3; possibly TRBD1 for D (5 bases). The V gene's germline CDR1 is MDHEN and CDR2 SYDVKM. This CDR3 region has 15 residues. The germline V and J ends were trimmed by 8 bases and 0 bases, with 14 bases remaining between them. CDR3 nucleotide sequence: TGTGCCAGCCTATACCCGGGGGGCTCTGGAAACACCATATATTTT. Amino acids: CASLYPGGSGNTIYF. Full variable domain (outside the CDR3, taken from reference TRBV28 and TRBJ1-3): DVKVTQSSRYLVKRTGEKVFLECVQDMDHENMFWYRQDPGLGLRLIYFSYDVKMKEKGDIPEGYSVSREKKERFSLILESASTNQTSMYLCASLYPGGSGNTIYFGEGSWLTVV.

In this sample, this clone turned up a few times. DNA of the CDR3: TGTGCCAGCAGCTTCCGGGGGAGCGGAAAAAACACCGGGGAGCTGTTTTTT. Its translation is CASSFRGSGKNTGELFF. The chain joins TRBV11-2 to TRBJ2-2; maybe TRBD2 (6 bases). This CDR3 is 17 amino acids long. Germline lookup yields CDR1 SGHAT and CDR2 FQNNGV. V gave up 3 bases and J gave up 2 bases, with 16 bases separating them.